The 13 T cell receptor beta chains given below trace back to one sample, sequenced in a study of radiation and T cells in renal cell carcinoma. Produced via immunoSEQ multiplex PCR; TCRdb's table is partial and in-frame only. The sample carries roughly 170,000 clones, roughly nine tenths recorded once. Specified time point: blood 4 weeks post-SBRT, at nephrectomy. Treatment described: 15 Gy SBRT to primary tumor, nephrectomy 4 weeks later. The sample in question was blood, obtained from a patient whose treatment included radiotherapy and nephrectomy. The origin of the receptors is a woman between 50 and 59 years old with renal cell carcinoma.

CDR3 loop: CATGEGPNTGELFF. CDR3 DNA: TGTGCCACCGGAGAGGGGCCGAACACCGGGGAGCTGTTTTTT. The V call is TRBV15, the J call TRBJ2-2; either TRBD1 or TRBD2 may fit D (5 bases each). This CDR3 has 14 amino acids. The germline CDR1 and CDR2 sequences are LNHNV and YYDKDF (reference sequence). The germline V and J ends were trimmed by 8 bases and 0 bases, with 10 bases remaining between them.

The V call is TRBV6-6, the J call TRBJ1-1; D is unresolved. The V gene lost 7 bases and the J gene lost 0 bases, with 12 bases spanning the gap. CDR1 and CDR2 from the germline V gene are MNHNY and SVGAGI (reference sequence). The CDR3 is 14 residues long. CDR3 loop: CASTSDGLNTEAFF. The CDR3 region has the DNA TGTGCCAGCACGAGCGACGGATTGAACACTGAAGCTTTCTTT.

V is TRBV11-2 and J is TRBJ2-1; weak D call: TRBD1 (8 bases). Trimming left V 5 bases short and J 10 bases short, with 15 bases between. This CDR3 contains 13 residues. Looked up from germline, CDR1 is SGHAT and CDR2 is FQNNGV. The CDR3 here is CASSKDRGLEQFF. The CDR3 DNA follows: TGTGCCAGCAGCAAAGACAGGGGACTAGAGCAGTTCTTC. The full variable domain, rest sourced from reference TRBV11-2 and TRBJ2-1, is EAGVAQSPRYKIIEKRQSVAFWCNPISGHATLYWYQQILGQGPKLLIQFQNNGVVDDSQLPKDRFSAERLKGVDSTLKIQPAKLEDSAVYLCASSKDRGLEQFFGPGTRLTVL.

J is TRBJ2-7 and V is TRBV7-8; D ambiguous. Germline CDR1 SGHVS, CDR2 FQNEAQ. V was trimmed by 7 bases and J by 2 bases, leaving 15 bases between them. The CDR3 contains 14 residues. The CDR3 spells CASTPDEVTYEQYF. The CDR3, as DNA: TGTGCCAGCACCCCGGACGAGGTTACCTACGAGCAGTACTTC.

The CDR3 nucleotides read TGCGCCAGCAGCTTGGTTGGGCAGGCCGCAGCGGGAGAGCAGTACTTC. Translation: CASSLVGQAAAGEQYF. The chain carries TRBV5-1 and TRBJ2-7; 7 nucleotides align to TRBD2. J lost 7 bases, V lost 0 bases, and 13 bases had no gene match. Germline-derived CDR1 and CDR2 are SGHRS and YFSETQ. This CDR3 spans 16 amino acids.

The J gene is TRBJ2-7, the V gene TRBV2; TRBD1 aligns across 10 bases. The CDR3 is 14 residues long. The germline CDR1 and CDR2 sequences are SNHLY and FYNNEI. Trimming took 4 bases from V and 5 from J; bases not matched to a gene: 5. The CDR3: CASSGTGGRDEQYF. The CDR3 DNA is TGTGCCAGCAGTGGGACAGGGGGAAGGGACGAGCAGTACTTC.

The CDR3 bases are TGTGCCAGCAGTGAAAGACAGGGGAATGGCTACACCTTC. This translates into CASSERQGNGYTF. The chain links TRBV6-1 to TRBJ1-2; 8 bases fit TRBD1. V lost 2 bases and J lost 6; bases outside the gene matches: 2. The CDR3 loop spans 13 amino acids. Germline CDR1 and CDR2: MNHNS and SASEGT.

This clone was detected only once. The chain employs TRBV6-5 and TRBJ2-5, with 8 bases aligning to TRBD1. The J call may be faulty, since TRBJ2-7 better matches the DNA end. This CDR3 has 13 residues. CDR1 is MNHEY, CDR2 SVGAGI, per germline. CDR3 in DNA: TGTGCCAGCGGCCCGACAGGGGATCTCGAGCAGTACTTC. As protein: CASGPTGDLEQYF.

The chain combines TRBV6-5 with TRBJ1-3, with D unclear. Trimming pared 3 bases from V and 3 bases from J, leaving 9 bases between. The CDR3 covers 14 residues. CDR1 and CDR2 (germline): MNHEY, SVGAGI. CDR3 in DNA: TGTGCCAGCAGTTATCGTCAGGTTGGAAACACCATATATTTT. Residues: CASSYRQVGNTIYF.

This clone was detected once. This chain joins TRBV19 and TRBJ1-4; weak D call: TRBD1 (5 bases). Germline assignment: CDR1 LNHDA and CDR2 SQIVND (reference sequence). V was pared by 3 bases and J by 7 bases, with 9 bases between. The CDR3 length is 13 residues. The CDR3 region is CASSIRGVEKLFF. In nucleotides, the CDR3 is TGTGCCAGTAGTATTAGGGGTGTTGAAAAACTGTTTTTT.

The CDR3 coding sequence is TGTGCCAGCAGCAAGCGACATTTCTACGAGCAGTACTTC. Its translation is CASSKRHFYEQYF. This chain joins TRBV21-1 and TRBJ2-7; whether TRBD1, the table's D call, matches the DNA was not checked. TRBV21-1 is designated a pseudogene. This CDR3 has 13 residues.

This clone was found once. The chain carries TRBV6-5 and TRBJ1-1, with TRBD1 identical over 9 bases. Trimming at V came to 6 bases and at J to 4 bases, leaving 9 bases not matched to a gene. CDR3 length: 15 residues. Germline CDR1 is MNHEY and CDR2 is SVGAGI. The CDR3 region has the DNA TGTGCCAGCAGGTTACAGGGGGCAATTGGCACTGAAGCTTTCTTT. Translating it yields CASRLQGAIGTEAFF.

The chain combines TRBV7-2 with TRBJ2-7; 7 bases are a match to TRBD1. V lost 1 base to trimming and J lost 7 bases; unmatched junction nucleotides: 7. The germline V gene encodes CDR1 SGHTA and CDR2 FQGNSA. The CDR3 is 14 residues long. The CDR3 is CASSLEGASGEQYF. CDR3 sequence (DNA): TGTGCCAGCAGCTTAGAGGGGGCCTCGGGGGAGCAGTACTTC.